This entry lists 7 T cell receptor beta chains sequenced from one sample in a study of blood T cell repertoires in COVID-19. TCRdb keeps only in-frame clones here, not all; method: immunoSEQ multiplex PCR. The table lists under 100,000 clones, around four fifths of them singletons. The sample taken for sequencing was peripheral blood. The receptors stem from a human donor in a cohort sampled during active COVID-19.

The CDR3 DNA reads TGTGCCAGCAGCTTAGAAGGGTATGGGGCGAACACTGAAGCTTTCTTT. It codes for CASSLEGYGANTEAFF. The chain carries TRBV7-8 and TRBJ1-1, with D tentatively TRBD1 (5 bases). The CDR3 covers 16 residues. Trimming shortened V by 1 base and J by 1 base, and 13 bases separated the two germline ends. The germline gives CDR1 SGHVS, CDR2 FQNEAQ.

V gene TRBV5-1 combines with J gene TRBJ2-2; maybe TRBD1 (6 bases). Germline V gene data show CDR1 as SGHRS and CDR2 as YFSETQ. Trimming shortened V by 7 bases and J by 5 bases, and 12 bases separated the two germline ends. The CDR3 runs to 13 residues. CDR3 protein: CASREQGTGELFF. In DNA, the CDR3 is TGCGCCAGCCGGGAACAGGGAACCGGGGAGCTGTTTTTT. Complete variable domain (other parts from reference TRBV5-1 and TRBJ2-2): KAGVTQTPRYLIKTRGQQVTLSCSPISGHRSVSWYQQTPGQGLQFLFEYFSETQRNKGNFPGRFSGRQFSNSRSEMNVSTLELGDSALYLCASREQGTGELFFGEGSRLTVL.

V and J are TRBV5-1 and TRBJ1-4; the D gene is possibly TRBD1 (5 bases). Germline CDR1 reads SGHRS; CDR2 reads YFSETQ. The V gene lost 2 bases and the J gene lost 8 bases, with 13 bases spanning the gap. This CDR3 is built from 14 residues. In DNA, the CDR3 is TGCGCCAGCAGCTTCGGGCCCTCAGGGGAAAAACTGTTTTTT. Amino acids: CASSFGPSGEKLFF.

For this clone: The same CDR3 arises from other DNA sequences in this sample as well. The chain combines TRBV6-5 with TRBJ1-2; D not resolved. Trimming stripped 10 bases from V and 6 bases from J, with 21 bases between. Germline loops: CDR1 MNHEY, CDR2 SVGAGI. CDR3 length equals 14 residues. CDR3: CATADGARGNGYTF. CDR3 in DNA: TGTGCCACCGCGGACGGCGCCCGGGGAAATGGCTACACCTTC.

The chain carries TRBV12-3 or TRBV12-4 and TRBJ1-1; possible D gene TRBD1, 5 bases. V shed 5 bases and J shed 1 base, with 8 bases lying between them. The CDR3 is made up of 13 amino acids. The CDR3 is CASSLTGNTEAFF. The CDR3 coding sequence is TGTGCCAGCAGTCTTACAGGGAACACTGAAGCTTTCTTT.

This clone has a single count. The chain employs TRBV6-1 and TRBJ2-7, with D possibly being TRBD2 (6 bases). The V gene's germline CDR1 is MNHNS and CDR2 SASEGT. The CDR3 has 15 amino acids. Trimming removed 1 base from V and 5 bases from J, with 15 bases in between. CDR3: CASSEGRLWRDEQYF. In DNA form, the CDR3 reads TGTGCCAGCAGTGAAGGGCGGCTTTGGAGGGACGAGCAGTACTTC.

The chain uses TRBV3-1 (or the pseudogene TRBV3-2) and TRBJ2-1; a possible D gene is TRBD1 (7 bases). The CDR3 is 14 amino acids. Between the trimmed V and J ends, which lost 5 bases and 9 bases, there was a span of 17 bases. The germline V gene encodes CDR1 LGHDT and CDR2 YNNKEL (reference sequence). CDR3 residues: CASSLGGGGTEQFF. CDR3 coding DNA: TGTGCCAGCAGCTTGGGAGGAGGGGGCACTGAGCAGTTCTTC.